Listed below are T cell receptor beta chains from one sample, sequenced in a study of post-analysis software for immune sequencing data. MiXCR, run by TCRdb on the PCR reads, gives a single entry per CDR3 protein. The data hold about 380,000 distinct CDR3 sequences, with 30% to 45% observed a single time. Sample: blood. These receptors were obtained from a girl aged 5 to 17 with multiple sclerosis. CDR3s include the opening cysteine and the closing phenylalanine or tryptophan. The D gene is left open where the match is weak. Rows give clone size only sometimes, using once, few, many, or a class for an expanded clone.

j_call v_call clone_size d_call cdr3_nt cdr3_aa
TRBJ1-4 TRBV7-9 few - TGTGCCAGCAGCCCTACAGGCACAGCAAATGAAAAACTGTTTTTT CASSPTGTANEKLFF
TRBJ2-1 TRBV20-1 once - TGCAGTGCTCCCAATGGGAACCGGCGGAATGAGCAGTTCTTC CSAPNGNRRNEQFF
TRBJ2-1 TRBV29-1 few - TGCAGCGTTGACGGGTCCCCGGATGAGCAGTTCTTC CSVDGSPDEQFF
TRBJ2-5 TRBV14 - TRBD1 TGTGCCAGCAGCCAAGGGGTAATCCGGGACAGCCAAGAGACCCAGTACTTC CASSQGVIRDSQETQYF
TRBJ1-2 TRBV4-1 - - TGCGCCAGCAGCCAGAAGGCGGGTAACTATGGCTACACCTTC CASSQKAGNYGYTF
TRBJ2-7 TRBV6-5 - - TGTGCCAGCAGTCCCTTGGAAGCGAGCTCCTACGAGCAGTACTTC CASSPLEASSYEQYF
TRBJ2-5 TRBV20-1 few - TGCAGTGCTCCGGTCTCGACCCAAGAGACCCAGTACTTC CSAPVSTQETQYF
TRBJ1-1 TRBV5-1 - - TGCGCCAGCAGACAGGGCGACATGAGTGGCACTGAAGCTTTCTTT CASRQGDMSGTEAFF
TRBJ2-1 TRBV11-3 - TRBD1 TGTGCCAGCAGTACCAGGTCAGGGGGCAAGGATGAGCAGTTCTTC CASSTRSGGKDEQFF
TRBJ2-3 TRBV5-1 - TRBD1 TGCGCCAGCAGCGCGGAGACAGGGGAATTCACAGATACGCAGTATTTT CASSAETGEFTDTQYF
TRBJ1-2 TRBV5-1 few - TGCGCCAGCAGCTTGGCCCCATCCGCTAACTATGGCTACACCTTC CASSLAPSANYGYTF
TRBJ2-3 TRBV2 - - TGTGCCTCCAACGCTGGTGGTGCCCCACATACGCAGTATTTT CASNAGGAPHTQYF
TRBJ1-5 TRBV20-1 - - TGCAGTGCTAGTGTGGGGATCGACGAACAGCCCCAGCATTTT CSASVGIDEQPQHF
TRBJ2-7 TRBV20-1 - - TGCAGTGCTAGAGTCTTGACAGACTACGAGCAGTACTTC CSARVLTDYEQYF
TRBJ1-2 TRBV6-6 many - TGTGCCAGCAGTAATACAGGGCCGTCTAACTATGGCTACACCTTC CASSNTGPSNYGYTF
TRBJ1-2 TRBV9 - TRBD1 TGTGCCAGCAGCGTAACCCCGTTTAGGACAGGCGGGGACTATGGCTACACCTTC CASSVTPFRTGGDYGYTF
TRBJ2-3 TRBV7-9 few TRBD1 TGTGCCACTACTCGACAGGGATCAGATACGCAGTATTTT CATTRQGSDTQYF
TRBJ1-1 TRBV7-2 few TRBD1 TGTGCCAGCAGCTTATTGGTGGGGACAGAGGAAGCTTTCTTT CASSLLVGTEEAFF
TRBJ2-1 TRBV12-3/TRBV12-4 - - TGTGCCAGCAGCATGGATGATTCGGGGAGCTCCTACAATGAGCAGTTCTTC CASSMDDSGSSYNEQFF
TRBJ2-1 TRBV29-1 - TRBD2 TGCAGCGTTGAAGGGACTAGCGGGGGGGACGAGCAGTTCTTC CSVEGTSGGDEQFF
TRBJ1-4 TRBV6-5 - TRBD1 TGTGCCAGCAGTTACTCACAGGGGCCACTGGGGGCTGAAAAACTGTTTTTT CASSYSQGPLGAEKLFF
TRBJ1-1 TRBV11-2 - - TGTGCCAGCAGATATGGCATTTCAAACACTGAAGCTTTCTTT CASRYGISNTEAFF
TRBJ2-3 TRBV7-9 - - TGTGCCAACAGCTTGGGCAGCTATGCAGATACGCAGTATTTT CANSLGSYADTQYF
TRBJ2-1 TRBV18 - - TGTGCCAGCTCACCCCGGGTTAGCCCCCTTGGTGAGCAGTTCTTC CASSPRVSPLGEQFF
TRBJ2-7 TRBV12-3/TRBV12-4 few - TGTGCCAGCAGTTTTTACAAGGGAAGCTCCTACGAGCAGTACTTC CASSFYKGSSYEQYF
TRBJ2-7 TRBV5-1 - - TGCGCCAGCAGCTACACCCCGGACTACGAGCAGTACTTC CASSYTPDYEQYF
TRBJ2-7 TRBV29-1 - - TGCAGCGTTGGAGGTTCCGGGGTTGAGACCTACGAGCAGTACTTC CSVGGSGVETYEQYF
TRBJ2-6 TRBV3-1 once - TGTGCCAGCAGCCAAGATTGCTCTGGGGCCAACGTCCTGACTTTC CASSQDCSGANVLTF
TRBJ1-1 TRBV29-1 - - TGCAGCGTTGGGACCTTTGAGAGCACTGAAGCTTTCTTT CSVGTFESTEAFF
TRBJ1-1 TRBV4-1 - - TGCGCCAGCAGCCAAGGGCTTCTAGGGGCGAACACTGAAGCTTTCTTT CASSQGLLGANTEAFF
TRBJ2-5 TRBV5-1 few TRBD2 TGCGCCAGCAGCCGTGGGACTAGCGGGGGTAAAGAGACCCAGTACTTC CASSRGTSGGKETQYF
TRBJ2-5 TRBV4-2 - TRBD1 TGTGCCAGCAGCCCGGACAGGGCGCAGACCCAGTACTTC CASSPDRAQTQYF
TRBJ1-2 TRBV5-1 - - TGCGCCAGCAGCTCAACCGGGACCTACTATGGCTACACCTTC CASSSTGTYYGYTF
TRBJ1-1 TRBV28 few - TGTGCCAGCAGTTTAAGTGGGGGGGCTGAAGCTTTCTTT CASSLSGGAEAFF
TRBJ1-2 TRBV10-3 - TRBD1 TGTGCCATCAGCCCCGGGACAGGGGATGGCTACACCTTC CAISPGTGDGYTF